This TCR beta chain was sequenced for a study of OX40 agonist ivuxolimab in advanced cancers. Across the whole study: Ivuxolimab is an agonistic anti-OX40 (CD134) antibody, and patients were treated with it. Each patient was given ivuxolimab into a vein every 2 weeks, at 0.01 to 10 mg/kg. Study findings and constraints: CD4+ T cells averaged fewer expanded clones than CD8+ T cells.

To note about this clone: Its specificity is not known.

Autoimmune disease history or systemic immunosuppression excluded patients. Germline assignment: CDR1 ENHRY and CDR2 SYGVKD. V was trimmed by 0 bases and J by 6 bases, leaving 3 bases between them. This CDR3 spans 12 amino acids. Method: immunoSEQ multiplex PCR; TCRdb's copy keeps in-frame clones and lacks some. The table records 15,000 to 20,000 clones, around 80% of them present only once. The rearrangement joins TRBV10-3 to TRBJ2-1; D not certain. The sample in question was CD4+ or CD8+ T cells sorted from blood, obtained in a trial of the OX40 agonist ivuxolimab. The TCR sequence derives from an adult with an advanced solid tumor such as melanoma, head and neck, liver or kidney cancer. In nucleotides, the CDR3 is TGTGCCATCAGTGAGTCGGCCAATGAGCAGTTCTTC. Protein product: CAISESANEQFF.